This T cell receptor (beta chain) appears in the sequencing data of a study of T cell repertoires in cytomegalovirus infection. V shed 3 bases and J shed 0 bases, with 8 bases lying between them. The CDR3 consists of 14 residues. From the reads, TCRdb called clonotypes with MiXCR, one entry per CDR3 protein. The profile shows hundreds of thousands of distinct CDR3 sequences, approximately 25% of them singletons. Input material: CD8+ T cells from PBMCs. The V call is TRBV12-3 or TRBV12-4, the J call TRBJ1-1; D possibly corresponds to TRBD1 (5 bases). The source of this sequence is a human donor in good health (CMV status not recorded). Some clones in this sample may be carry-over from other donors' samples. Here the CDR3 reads CASSLDTLNTEAFF. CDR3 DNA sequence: TGTGCCAGCAGTTTGGACACTTTGAACACTGAAGCTTTCTTT.